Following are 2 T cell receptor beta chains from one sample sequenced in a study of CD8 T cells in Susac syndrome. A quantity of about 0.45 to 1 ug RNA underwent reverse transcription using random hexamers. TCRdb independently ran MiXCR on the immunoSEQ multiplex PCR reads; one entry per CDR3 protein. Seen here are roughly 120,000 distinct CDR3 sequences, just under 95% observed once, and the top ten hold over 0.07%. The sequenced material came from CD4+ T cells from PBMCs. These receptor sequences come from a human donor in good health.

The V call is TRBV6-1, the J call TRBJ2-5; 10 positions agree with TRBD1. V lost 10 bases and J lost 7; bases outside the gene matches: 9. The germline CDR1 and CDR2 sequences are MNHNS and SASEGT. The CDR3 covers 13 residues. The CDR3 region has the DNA TGTGCCACGGTCCCCGGACAGGGGGGGACCCAGTACTTC. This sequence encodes CATVPGQGGTQYF.

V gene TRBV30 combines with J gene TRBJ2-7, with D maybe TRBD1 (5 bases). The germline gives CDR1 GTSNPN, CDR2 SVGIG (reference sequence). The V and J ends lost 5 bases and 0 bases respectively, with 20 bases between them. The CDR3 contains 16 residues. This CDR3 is CAWGRSGSRSSYEQYF. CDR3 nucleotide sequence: TGTGCCTGGGGGCGATCAGGGTCCCGGAGCTCCTACGAGCAGTACTTC.